Listed here are 2 T cell receptor beta chains from one sample, sequenced in a study of cytomegalovirus exposure and HLA in healthy donors. The study ran its PCR with 60 Vbeta and 13 Jbeta primers. Measured with immunoSEQ multiplex PCR; TCRdb has only the in-frame clones, and not every one. In the table there are 110,000 to 150,000 clones, about 75% of which are singletons. Input material: PBMCs. These receptors all stem from a woman aged 30 to 39 in good health and CMV-seronegative.

This clone was seen a single time. V and J are TRBV9 and TRBJ1-1, with 9 bases fitting TRBD1. Germline values: CDR1 SGDLS, CDR2 YYNGEE. The CDR3 contains 15 residues. V lost 4 bases, J lost 3 bases, and 7 bases stayed unmatched. The CDR3 DNA sequence: TGTGCCAGCAGCTCCCGACAGGGGGTGGACACTGAAGCTTTCTTT. This gives the protein CASSSRQGVDTEAFF.

The chain recombines TRBV29-1 with TRBJ2-3; maybe TRBD1 (5 bases). V lost 4 bases, J lost 6 bases, and 14 bases lay in between. There are 13 residues in the CDR3. Germline V gene data show CDR1 as SQVTM and CDR2 as ANQGSEA. The CDR3 DNA sequence: TGCAGCGTTGGGGATTTACAGGCTGATACGCAGTATTTT. Translated, it gives CSVGDLQADTQYF.